This T cell receptor beta chain was observed in a study of OX40 agonist ivuxolimab in advanced cancers. The CDR3 contains 14 residues. Per germline, CDR1 WNHNN and CDR2 SYGVQD (reference sequence). V dropped 3 bases and J dropped 6; count of bases not matched to a gene: 4. Clones were sequenced by immunoSEQ multiplex PCR, and TCRdb holds only the in-frame ones, with some missing. The sample includes 60,000 to 65,000 clones, around four fifths of them seen just once. The J gene is TRBJ2-1, the V gene TRBV10-1; the match to TRBD2 covers 8 bases. Here the sequenced sample was CD4+ or CD8+ T cells sorted from blood, taken in a trial of the OX40 agonist ivuxolimab. The clonotype comes from an adult with an advanced solid tumor such as melanoma, head and neck, liver or kidney cancer. The CDR3 bases are TGCGCCAGCAGTGAAGCGGGAGTTCCCAATGAGCAGTTCTTC. Its translation is CASSEAGVPNEQFF.